A selection of T cell receptor beta chains follows, all from one sample in a study of neurological immune-mediated disorders. Each CDR3 protein is one row after TCRdb ran MiXCR on the 5' RACE reads. The table records 32,000 or so distinct CDR3 sequences, 12% of them present only once. Material: PBMCs. The receptors stem from a woman between 55 and 75 years old in good health. CDR3s include the opening cysteine and the closing phenylalanine or tryptophan. A D gene is named only where the DNA matches it firmly. Not all rows give a size; the values are once, few, many and, for expanded clones, a class.

TRBJ2-7,TRBV20-1,many,TRBD2,TGCAGTGCTAGAGTTGGCGGGGGGCTCAGATCCTACGAGCAGTACTTC,CSARVGGGLRSYEQYF
TRBJ2-1,TRBV7-2,many,TRBD2,TGTGCCAGCAGTCTCGTTCCTGGCGGGGGAGCCGGCGATGAGCAGTTCTTC,CASSLVPGGGAGDEQFF
TRBJ1-1,TRBV18,many,TRBD1,TGTGCCAGCTCAGAGACAGGGGGCACTGAAGCTTTCTTT,CASSETGGTEAFF
TRBJ1-1,TRBV20-1,many,TRBD1,TGCAGTGCTAGTGTGGCAGGGGGCACTGAAGCTTTCTTT,CSASVAGGTEAFF
TRBJ1-3,TRBV7-2,many,.,TGTGCCAGCAGCTTAGCGTTCCAGTGGGACTCTGGAAACACCATATATTTT,CASSLAFQWDSGNTIYF
TRBJ2-5,TRBV21-1,many,.,TGTGCCAGCAGCCCGCGCTCAGGGACCCGCGGGACCCAGTACTTC,CASSPRSGTRGTQYF
TRBJ2-7,TRBV5-5,many,.,TGTGCCAGCAGTCTGGGAGCATTCTACGAGCAGTACTTC,CASSLGAFYEQYF
TRBJ1-2,TRBV20-1,many,TRBD1,TGCAGTGCTAGGCCCAGGTTACAGGGGGAGGGCTACACCTTC,CSARPRLQGEGYTF
TRBJ2-7,TRBV20-1,.,TRBD2,TGCAGTGCTAGATTAGCGGGGGGCCACGAGCAGTACTTC,CSARLAGGHEQYF
TRBJ2-5,TRBV7-2,.,.,TGTGCCAGCAGCTTATCAGACAGCCAACAAGAGACCCAGTACTTC,CASSLSDSQQETQYF
TRBJ1-2,TRBV12-3/TRBV12-4,many,.,TGTGCCAGCAGTTTGGCCGAGTTCGGTGGCTACACCTTC,CASSLAEFGGYTF
TRBJ1-5,TRBV5-1,many,TRBD1,TGCGCCAGCAGCTCACACAGGGGACAGTCACAGCCCCAGCATTTT,CASSSHRGQSQPQHF
TRBJ2-5,TRBV20-1,.,.,TGCAGTGATAGAGTCCCGTGGGCCGAGACCCAGTACTTC,CSDRVPWAETQYF
TRBJ1-4,TRBV24-1,many,TRBD1,TGTGCCACCAGTGACACTGGACAGGAACAGTTTTTT,CATSDTGQEQFF
TRBJ2-1,TRBV7-8,many,.,TGTGCCAGCAGCTCCCTCAACCCCGGGACGGCCGGTGAGCAGTTCTTC,CASSSLNPGTAGEQFF
TRBJ1-1,TRBV24-1,many,.,TGTGCCACCCGAGGATTTGGGGGGGACGCTGAAGCTTTCTTT,CATRGFGGDAEAFF
TRBJ1-2,TRBV9,many,TRBD1,TGTGCCAGCAGCGTAGAAGGGGGGACAGGGAGTGTATTGGATGGCTACACCTTC,CASSVEGGTGSVLDGYTF
TRBJ1-6,TRBV20-1,many,.,TGCAGTGCTTCGGGCATTAGAGATTCACCCCTCCACTTT,CSASGIRDSPLHF
TRBJ1-6,TRBV6-5,many,.,TGTGCCAGCAGTTGGACGGGGAATTCACCCCTCCACTTT,CASSWTGNSPLHF
TRBJ2-6,TRBV7-2,many,.,TGTGCCAGCAGCTTAGAGAAAGGGTCTTATGGGGCCAACGTCCTGACTTTC,CASSLEKGSYGANVLTF
TRBJ1-1,TRBV20-1,many,TRBD1,TGCAGTGGGAGGGGGCACTCGAACACTGAAGCTTTCTTT,CSGRGHSNTEAFF
TRBJ1-1,TRBV15,many,.,TGTGCCACCAGCAGAGTTCGGGGGGCGAACACTGAAGCTTTCTTT,CATSRVRGANTEAFF
TRBJ2-7,TRBV6-2/TRBV6-3,few,TRBD1,TGTGCCAGCAGGGACCTCCGGACAGGGTCCTACGAGCAGTACTTC,CASRDLRTGSYEQYF
TRBJ1-1,TRBV4-2,many,.,TGTGCCAGCAGCCAAGAGGGGGGTTCGAACACTGAAGCTTTCTTT,CASSQEGGSNTEAFF
TRBJ2-3,TRBV18,many,.,TGTGCCAGCTCACCACGGTTTAGCACAGATACGCAGTATTTT,CASSPRFSTDTQYF
TRBJ1-1,TRBV20-1,many,.,TGCAGTGCTAGAGATCAGGAGGGGTTTCTGGGGGACACTGAAGCTTTCTTT,CSARDQEGFLGDTEAFF
TRBJ2-1,TRBV5-1,many,TRBD2,TGCGCCAGCAGCTTGGGTAGCGGGGGCAGCTCCTACAATGAGCAGTTCTTC,CASSLGSGGSSYNEQFF
TRBJ1-3,TRBV6-5,many,.,TGTGCCAGCAGTGGAACAGGAGGAAACACCATATATTTT,CASSGTGGNTIYF